Shown below are 20 T cell receptor beta chains from a single sample sequenced in a study of cytomegalovirus exposure and HLA in healthy donors (dated by TCRdb to the late 2010s). Libraries came from the immunoSEQ multiplex PCR assay. For the multiplex PCR, a mixture combining 60 forward primers for TCR Vbeta segments and 13 reverse primers for TCR Jbeta segments was used. TCRdb obtained this table from immuneACCESS and retained in-frame rearrangements with V and J assigned. These tables miss some clones; where compared with another copy, unresolved V genes account for less than half of the shortfall, and the remainder is unexplained. This sample has roughly 180,000 clones in its table, and 80% to 90% of those were observed once. The ten most abundant clones make up 4.8% of the sample. Material: PBMCs. The receptors derive from a girl aged 10-17 years in good health and CMV-seropositive.

V usage is TRBV28 and J usage is TRBJ1-5, with 11 bases lining up with TRBD1. Germline V gene lookup returns CDR1 MDHEN and CDR2 SYDVKM. The CDR3 is 15 amino acids. Trimming removed 3 bases from V and 7 bases from J; junction bases left unmatched: 5. CDR3 protein: CASSFGTGGQQPQHF. The CDR3 nucleotides are TGTGCCAGCAGTTTCGGGACAGGGGGTCAACAGCCCCAGCATTTT.

The rearrangement joins TRBV19 to TRBJ1-4, with D uncertain. V lost 0 bases and J lost 0, with 17 bases in between. Germline V lookup: CDR1 LNHDA, CDR2 SQIVND (reference sequence). This CDR3 has 19 residues. The CDR3 DNA reads as TGTGCCAGTAGTATAGATCCCCCGTACATTACCGCAACTAATGAAAAACTGTTTTTT. It specifies CASSIDPPYITATNEKLFF.

V is TRBV27 and J is TRBJ2-7, with 9 nucleotides matching TRBD2. The ends lost 7 bases at V and 0 bases at J; junction bases unmatched: 7. The CDR3 is made up of 15 amino acids. The germline V gene has CDR1 MNHEY and CDR2 SMNVEV (reference sequence). CDR3 coding DNA: TGTGCCAGCACCTTGACTAGCGGTAACTCCTACGAGCAGTACTTC. It is translated as CASTLTSGNSYEQYF.

This clone was detected once. This chain links TRBV7-3 with TRBJ1-2; D unclear. V shed 3 bases and J shed 5 bases, with 10 bases lying between them. The CDR3 is made up of 13 amino acids. The germline CDR1 and CDR2 sequences are SGHTA and FQGTGA. CDR3 coding DNA: TGTGCCAGCAGCTTGGAAAGCGGATATGGCTACACCTTC. It is translated as CASSLESGYGYTF.

CDR3 coding DNA: TGCGCCAGCAGCAAAACAGGGGTTGGCACTGAAGCTTTCTTT. It encodes CASSKTGVGTEAFF. The genes are TRBV5-1 and TRBJ1-1, with TRBD1 identical over 7 bases. With 4 bases clipped from V and 4 bases from J, the junction kept 7 bases outside the gene matches. CDR1 is SGHRS, CDR2 YFSETQ, per germline. The CDR3 spans 14 residues.

The CDR3 loop is CASSSSEPGTLPYEQYF. The CDR3 nucleotides read TGTGCCAGCAGCTCTTCCGAACCCGGGACACTACCCTACGAGCAGTACTTC. The chain joins TRBV13 to TRBJ2-7; the D gene is possibly TRBD1 (6 bases). Germline-derived CDR1 and CDR2 are PRHDT and FYEKMQ (reference sequence). The CDR3 is 17 residues long. The V end lost 4 bases, the J end lost 2 bases, and 21 bases lay between the germline ends.

The rearrangement uses TRBV5-6 and TRBJ1-2; D unresolved. The V end lost 4 bases, the J end lost 4 bases, and 17 bases lay between the germline ends. The CDR3 spans 15 residues. The V gene's germline CDR1 is SGHDT and CDR2 YYEEEE. The CDR3 reads CASSPEGRNIYGYTF. The CDR3 region has the DNA TGTGCCAGCAGCCCTGAGGGAAGAAATATCTATGGCTACACCTTC.

The gene calls are TRBV12-5 and TRBJ1-1; D is perhaps TRBD1 (5 bases). The germline gives CDR1 LGHNT, CDR2 FRNRAP. The ends were cut back, 2 bases at V and 2 bases at J, with 24 bases in the middle. This CDR3 region has 19 residues. The CDR3 DNA reads as TGTGCTAGTGGTTTGATCAAACAGGAGTCAACCAAACGAAACACTGAAGCTTTCTTT. Translating it yields CASGLIKQESTKRNTEAFF.

The rearrangement joins TRBV18 to TRBJ1-2; D is undetermined. Germline CDR1 KGHSH, CDR2 LQKENI. The CDR3 covers 14 residues. Between the trimmed V and J ends, which lost 2 bases and 1 base, there was a span of 8 bases. The CDR3 region has the DNA TGTGCCAGCTCACCAGTGACAATTAACTATGGCTACACCTTC. Translated: CASSPVTINYGYTF.

A few counts support this clone. This rearrangement joins TRBV6-1 to TRBJ1-2; 7 nucleotides line up with TRBD1. The CDR3 covers 16 residues. With 4 bases clipped from V and 4 bases from J, the junction kept 12 bases outside the gene matches. Per the germline V gene, CDR1 is MNHNS and CDR2 is SASEGT. CDR3: CASSGDRVPEVYGYTF. The CDR3 DNA is TGTGCCAGCAGTGGAGACAGGGTCCCCGAAGTCTATGGCTACACCTTC.

V and J are TRBV27 and TRBJ2-7, with a tentative D call TRBD2 (6 bases). Germline V gene lookup returns CDR1 MNHEY and CDR2 SMNVEV (reference sequence). This CDR3 contains 15 residues. Trimming left V 0 bases short and J 2 bases short, with 11 bases between. CDR3 region: CASSLSGGMTYEQYF. For the CDR3, the DNA is TGTGCCAGCAGTTTATCGGGGGGAATGACCTACGAGCAGTACTTC.

Note on this clone: This CDR3 is also generated by other DNA sequences in the sample. This rearrangement joins TRBV27 to TRBJ1-1; no clear D. This CDR3 is built from 13 residues. The V gene's germline CDR1 is MNHEY and CDR2 SMNVEV (reference sequence). With 5 bases removed from V and 0 bases from J, the gap between germline ends came to 7 bases. CDR3: CASSPSLNTEAFF. In DNA, the CDR3 is TGTGCCAGCAGTCCTAGCTTGAACACTGAAGCTTTCTTT.

V is TRBV4-1 and J is TRBJ2-3, with D perhaps TRBD1 (6 bases). The CDR3 runs to 18 residues. The V gene lost 5 bases and the J gene lost 0 bases, with 21 bases spanning the gap. Germline CDR1 reads MGHRA; CDR2 reads YSYEKL. The CDR3 here is CASSSSGTSKRSTDTQYF. The CDR3 DNA sequence: TGCGCCAGCAGCTCTTCCGGGACAAGCAAGCGTAGCACAGATACGCAGTATTTT.

The V gene is TRBV28, the J gene TRBJ1-2; perhaps TRBD1 as D (5 bases). The germline V gene encodes CDR1 MDHEN and CDR2 SYDVKM. V dropped 3 bases and J dropped 3 bases, with 11 bases sitting between them. This CDR3 contains 14 residues. CDR3 protein: CASSFLTEDYGYTF. CDR3 coding DNA: TGTGCCAGCAGTTTCTTGACAGAAGACTATGGCTACACCTTC.

This chain's CDR3 is CASSPPTGPLYNEQFF. The CDR3 bases are TGTGCCAGCTCACCGCCGACAGGCCCCCTATACAATGAGCAGTTCTTC. The V gene is TRBV18, the J gene TRBJ2-1; D possibly corresponds to TRBD1 (6 bases). Germline CDR1 KGHSH, CDR2 LQKENI. V lost 3 bases and J 4 bases, leaving 16 bases between the germline ends. This CDR3 has 16 residues.

This chain uses TRBV7-9 with TRBJ1-1; 7 bases match TRBD1. Germline assignment: CDR1 SEHNR and CDR2 FQNEAQ (reference sequence). CDR3 length: 13 amino acids. J gave up 4 bases and V 3 bases, and 2 bases lay outside the gene matches. The CDR3 reads CASSLGQSTEAFF. DNA of the CDR3: TGTGCCAGCAGCTTGGGACAGAGCACTGAAGCTTTCTTT.

The chain links TRBV15 to TRBJ2-3, with D possibly being TRBD1 (6 bases). Germline V CDR1 and CDR2: LNHNV, YYDKDF (reference sequence). The CDR3 length is 13 residues. V lost 1 base, J lost 14 bases, and 16 bases lay in between. CDR3 protein: CATSRATGQTRYF. CDR3 coding DNA: TGTGCCACCAGCAGAGCAACGGGACAAACGAGGTATTTT.

The chain recombines TRBV10-1 with TRBJ2-3; 11 bases map to TRBD2. V lost 1 base to trimming and J lost 4 bases; unmatched junction nucleotides: 10. The V gene's germline CDR1 is WNHNN and CDR2 SYGVQD (reference sequence). There are 18 residues in the CDR3. The CDR3 DNA sequence: TGCGCCAGCAGTGAGTGGCTAGCGGGGGGCCTGGGGCCAGATACGCAGTATTTT. Protein product: CASSEWLAGGLGPDTQYF.

The CDR3, as DNA: TGTGCCAGTAGTATATCGGGACAGTATAGCAATCAGCCCCAGCATTTT. Its protein product is CASSISGQYSNQPQHF. V is TRBV19 and J is TRBJ1-5; 7 nucleotides agree with TRBD1. J was trimmed by 0 bases and V by 2 bases; bases with no gene match: 4. The CDR3 extends over 16 amino acids. In germline, CDR1 is LNHDA, CDR2 SQIVND (reference sequence).

The chain employs TRBV2 and TRBJ1-2; D gene ambiguous. Trimming stripped 7 bases from V and 5 bases from J, with 8 bases between. This CDR3 is 11 amino acids long. CDR1 and CDR2 from the germline V gene are SNHLY and FYNNEI. This CDR3 is CASKERYGYTF. The DNA for the CDR3 is TGTGCCAGCAAGGAGAGATATGGCTACACCTTC.